Described below is a single TCR beta chain sequence and its context. The repertoire was sequenced with immunoSEQ multiplex PCR; TCRdb's copy has only in-frame clones and lacks some. The sample carries 250,000 or so clones, around 90% recorded once. V was clipped by 4 bases and J by 0 bases, with 13 bases between them. Germline V gene lookup returns CDR1 MGHRA and CDR2 YSYEKL. The CDR3 is 16 amino acids. These data belong to a study of blood T cell repertoires in COVID-19. Study background: PBMCs, B-cell-depleted T cells, or T cells provided the cDNA or gDNA that made up the material.

The TCR was taken from a woman aged 55 to 70 with COVID-19, enrolled during active disease. What was sequenced was peripheral blood. This chain links TRBV4-1 with TRBJ1-3; D ambiguous. The CDR3 bases are TGCGCCAGCAGCCTTTCCCAGGACTTCTCTGGAAACACCATATATTTT. Residues: CASSLSQDFSGNTIYF.